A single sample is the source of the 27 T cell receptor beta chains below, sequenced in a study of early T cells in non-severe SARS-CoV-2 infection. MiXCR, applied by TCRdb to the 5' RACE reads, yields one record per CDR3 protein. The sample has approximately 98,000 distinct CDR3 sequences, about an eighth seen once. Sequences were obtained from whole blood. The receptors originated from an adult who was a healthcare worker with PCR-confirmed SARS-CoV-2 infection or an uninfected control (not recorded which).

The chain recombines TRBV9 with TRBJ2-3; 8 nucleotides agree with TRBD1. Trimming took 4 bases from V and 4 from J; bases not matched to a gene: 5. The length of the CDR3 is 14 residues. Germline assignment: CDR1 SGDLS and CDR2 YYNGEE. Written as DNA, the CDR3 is TGTGCCAGCAGCTCTTTGGACAGGGCAGATACGCAGTATTTT. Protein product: CASSSLDRADTQYF.

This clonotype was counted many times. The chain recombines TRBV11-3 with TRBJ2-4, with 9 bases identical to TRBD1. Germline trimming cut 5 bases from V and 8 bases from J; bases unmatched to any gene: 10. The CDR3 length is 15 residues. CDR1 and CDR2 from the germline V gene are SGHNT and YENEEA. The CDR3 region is CASSPITGGADIQYF. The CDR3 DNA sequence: TGTGCCAGCAGCCCGATCACAGGGGGCGCGGACATTCAGTACTTC.

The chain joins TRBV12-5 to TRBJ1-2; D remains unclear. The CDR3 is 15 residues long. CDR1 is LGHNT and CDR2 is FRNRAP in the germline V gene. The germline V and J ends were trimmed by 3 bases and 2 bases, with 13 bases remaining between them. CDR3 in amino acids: CASGFMSELNYGYTF. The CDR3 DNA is TGTGCTAGTGGTTTCATGTCAGAGCTAAACTATGGCTACACCTTC. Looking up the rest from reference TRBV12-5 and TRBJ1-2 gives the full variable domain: DARVTQTPRHKVTEMGQEVTMRCQPILGHNTVFWYRQTMMQGLELLAYFRNRAPLDDSGMPKDRFSAEMPDATLATLKIQPSEPRDSAVYFCASGFMSELNYGYTFGSGTRLTVV.

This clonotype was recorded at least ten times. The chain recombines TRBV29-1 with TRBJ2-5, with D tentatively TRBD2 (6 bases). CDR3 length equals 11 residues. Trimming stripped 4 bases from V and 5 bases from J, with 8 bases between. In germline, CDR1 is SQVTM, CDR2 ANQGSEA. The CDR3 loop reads CSVVRGETQYF. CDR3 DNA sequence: TGCAGCGTTGTCCGGGGGGAGACCCAGTACTTC.

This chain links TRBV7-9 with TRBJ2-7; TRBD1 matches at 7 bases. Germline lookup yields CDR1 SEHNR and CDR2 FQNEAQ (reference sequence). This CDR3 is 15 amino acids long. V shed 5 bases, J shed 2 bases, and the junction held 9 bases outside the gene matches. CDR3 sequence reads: CASSRSGTETYEQYF. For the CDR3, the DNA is TGTGCCAGCAGCCGCTCCGGGACAGAGACCTACGAGCAGTACTTC. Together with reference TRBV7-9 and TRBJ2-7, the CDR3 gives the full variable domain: DTGVSQNPRHKITKRGQNVTFRCDPISEHNRLYWYRQTLGQGPEFLTYFQNEAQLEKSRLLSDRFSAERPKGSFSTLEIQRTEQGDSAMYLCASSRSGTETYEQYFGPGTRLTVT.

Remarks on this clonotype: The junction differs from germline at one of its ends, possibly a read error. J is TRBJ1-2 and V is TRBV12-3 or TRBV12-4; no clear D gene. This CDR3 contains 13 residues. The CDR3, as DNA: TGTGCCAGCAGTCAGAGGGAGAACTCTGGCTACACCTTC. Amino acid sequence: CASSQRENSGYTF.

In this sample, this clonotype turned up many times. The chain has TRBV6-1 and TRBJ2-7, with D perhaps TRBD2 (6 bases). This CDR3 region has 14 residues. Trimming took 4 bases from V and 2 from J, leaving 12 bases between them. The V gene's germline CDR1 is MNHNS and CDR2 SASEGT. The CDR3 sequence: CASSVEGGPYEQYF. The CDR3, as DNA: TGTGCCAGCAGTGTGGAGGGTGGGCCCTACGAGCAGTACTTC.

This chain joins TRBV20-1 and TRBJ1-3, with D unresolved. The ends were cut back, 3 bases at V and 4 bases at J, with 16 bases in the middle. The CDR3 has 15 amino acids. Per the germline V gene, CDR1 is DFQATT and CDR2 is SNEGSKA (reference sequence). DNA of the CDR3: TGCAGTGCTAGTGACAATCGCCCGGGAGGAAACACCATATATTTT. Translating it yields CSASDNRPGGNTIYF.

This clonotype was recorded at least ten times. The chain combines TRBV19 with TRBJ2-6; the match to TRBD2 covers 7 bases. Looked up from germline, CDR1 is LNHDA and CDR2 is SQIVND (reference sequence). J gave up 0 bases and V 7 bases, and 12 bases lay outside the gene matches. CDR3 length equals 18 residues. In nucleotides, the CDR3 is TGTGCCAGTACCCATCGGGGGGAACTCTACTCTGGGGCCAACGTCCTGACTTTC. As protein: CASTHRGELYSGANVLTF.

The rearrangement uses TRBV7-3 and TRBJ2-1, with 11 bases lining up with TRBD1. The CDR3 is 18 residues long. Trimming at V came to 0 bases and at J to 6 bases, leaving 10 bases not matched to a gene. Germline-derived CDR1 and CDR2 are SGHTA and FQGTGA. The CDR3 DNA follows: TGTGCCAGCAGCTTAACACCCGGTCGGACAGGGGGCGGCAATGAGCAGTTCTTC. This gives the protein CASSLTPGRTGGGNEQFF.

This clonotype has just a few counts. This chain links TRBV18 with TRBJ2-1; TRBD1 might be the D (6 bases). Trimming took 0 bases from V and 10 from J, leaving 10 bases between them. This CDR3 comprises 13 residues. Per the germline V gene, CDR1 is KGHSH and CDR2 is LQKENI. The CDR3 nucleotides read TGTGCCAGCTCACCACCTGTCAGGGGAGAGCAGTTCTTC. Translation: CASSPPVRGEQFF.

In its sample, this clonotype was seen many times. The CDR3 spells CASSIGAFYEQFF. CDR3 in DNA: TGTGCCAGTAGTATAGGGGCCTTCTATGAGCAGTTCTTC. The rearrangement joins TRBV19 to TRBJ2-1, with unresolved D. V lost 1 base and J lost 8, with 9 bases in between. Per germline, CDR1 LNHDA and CDR2 SQIVND (reference sequence). This CDR3 region has 13 residues.

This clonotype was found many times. CDR3 DNA: TGTGCCAGCAGCTTAGCGGGCCCCTTCTACAATGAGCAGTTCTTC. Its translation is CASSLAGPFYNEQFF. The J gene is TRBJ2-1, the V gene TRBV7-9; D is unresolved. CDR1 and CDR2 (germline): SEHNR, FQNEAQ (reference sequence). The CDR3 is 15 amino acids. V was pared by 0 bases and J by 3 bases, with 9 bases between.

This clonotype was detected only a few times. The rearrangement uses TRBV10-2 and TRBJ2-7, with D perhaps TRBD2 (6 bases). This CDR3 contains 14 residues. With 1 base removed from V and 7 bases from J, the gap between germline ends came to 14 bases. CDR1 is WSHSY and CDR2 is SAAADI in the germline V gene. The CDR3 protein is CASSEYGGSGEQYF. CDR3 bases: TGCGCCAGCAGTGAGTATGGAGGGTCGGGGGAGCAGTACTTC.

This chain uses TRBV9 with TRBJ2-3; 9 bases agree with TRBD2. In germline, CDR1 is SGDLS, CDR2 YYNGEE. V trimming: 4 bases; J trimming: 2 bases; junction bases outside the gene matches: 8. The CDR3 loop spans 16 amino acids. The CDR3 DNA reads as TGTGCCAGCAGCTCGAGGACTAGCGATTACACAGATACGCAGTATTTT. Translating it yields CASSSRTSDYTDTQYF. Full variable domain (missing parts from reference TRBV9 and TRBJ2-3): DSGVTQTPKHLITATGQRVTLRCSPRSGDLSVYWYQQSLDQGLQFLIQYYNGEERAKGNILERFSAQQFPDLHSELNLSSLELGDSALYFCASSSRTSDYTDTQYFGPGTRLTVL.

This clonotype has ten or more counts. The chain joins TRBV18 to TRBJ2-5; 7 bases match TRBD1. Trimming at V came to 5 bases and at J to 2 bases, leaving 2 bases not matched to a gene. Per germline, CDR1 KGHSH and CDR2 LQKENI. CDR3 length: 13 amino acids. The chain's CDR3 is CASSWGQQETQYF. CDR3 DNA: TGTGCCAGCTCATGGGGACAGCAAGAGACCCAGTACTTC.

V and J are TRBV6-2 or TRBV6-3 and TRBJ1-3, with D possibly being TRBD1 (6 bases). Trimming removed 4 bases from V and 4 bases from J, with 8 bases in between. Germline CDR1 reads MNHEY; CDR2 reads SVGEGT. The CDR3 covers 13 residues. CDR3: CASSSQGGNTIYF. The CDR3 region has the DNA TGTGCCAGCAGTTCCCAGGGGGGAAACACCATATATTTT.

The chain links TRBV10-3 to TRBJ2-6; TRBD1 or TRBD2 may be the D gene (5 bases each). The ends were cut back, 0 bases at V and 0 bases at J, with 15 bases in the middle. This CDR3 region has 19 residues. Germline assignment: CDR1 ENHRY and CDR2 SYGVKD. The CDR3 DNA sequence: TGTGCCATCAGTGAGTCCAGGAAGGGACGTATCTCTGGGGCCAACGTCCTGACTTTC. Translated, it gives CAISESRKGRISGANVLTF.

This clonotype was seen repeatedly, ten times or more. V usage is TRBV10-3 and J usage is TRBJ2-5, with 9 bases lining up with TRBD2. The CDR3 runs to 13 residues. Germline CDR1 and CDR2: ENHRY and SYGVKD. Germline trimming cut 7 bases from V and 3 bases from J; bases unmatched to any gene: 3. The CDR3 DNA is TGTGCCATCAATCGCGGGGGGGAAGAGACCCAGTACTTC. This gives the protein CAINRGGEETQYF.

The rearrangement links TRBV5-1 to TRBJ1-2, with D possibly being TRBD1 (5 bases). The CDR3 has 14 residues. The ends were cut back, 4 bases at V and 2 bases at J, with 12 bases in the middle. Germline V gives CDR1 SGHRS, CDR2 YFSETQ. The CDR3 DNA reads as TGCGCCAGCAGCCCGGGGCTCGGGAACTATGGCTACACCTTC. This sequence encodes CASSPGLGNYGYTF.

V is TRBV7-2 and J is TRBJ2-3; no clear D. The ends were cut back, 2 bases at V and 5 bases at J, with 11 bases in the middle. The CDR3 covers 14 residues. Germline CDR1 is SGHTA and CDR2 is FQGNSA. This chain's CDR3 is CASSLSIVVDTQYF. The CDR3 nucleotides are TGTGCCAGCAGCTTATCCATTGTTGTAGATACGCAGTATTTT.

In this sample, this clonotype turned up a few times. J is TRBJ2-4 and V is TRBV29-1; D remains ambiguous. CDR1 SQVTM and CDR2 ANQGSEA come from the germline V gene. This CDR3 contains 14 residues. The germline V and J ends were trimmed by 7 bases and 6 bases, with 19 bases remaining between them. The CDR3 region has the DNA TGCAGCGCCCAAATGTCGGGTTTCGGAAACATTCAGTACTTC. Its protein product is CSAQMSGFGNIQYF. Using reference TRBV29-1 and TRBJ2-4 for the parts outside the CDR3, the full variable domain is SAVISQKPSRDICQRGTSLTIQCQVDSQVTMMFWYRQQPGQSLTLIATANQGSEATYESGFVIDKFPISRPNLTFSTLTVSNMSPEDSSIYLCSAQMSGFGNIQYFGAGTRLSVL.

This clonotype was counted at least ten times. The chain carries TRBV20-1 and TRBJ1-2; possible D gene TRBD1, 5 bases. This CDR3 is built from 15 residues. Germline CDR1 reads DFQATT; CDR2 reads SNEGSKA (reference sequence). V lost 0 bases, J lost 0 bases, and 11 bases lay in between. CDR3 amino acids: CSARDHQGSNYGYTF. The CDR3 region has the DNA TGCAGTGCTAGAGATCATCAGGGCTCTAACTATGGCTACACCTTC.

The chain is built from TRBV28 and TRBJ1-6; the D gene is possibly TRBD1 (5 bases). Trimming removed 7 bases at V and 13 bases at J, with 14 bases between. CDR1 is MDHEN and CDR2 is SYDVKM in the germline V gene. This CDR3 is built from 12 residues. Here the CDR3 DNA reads TGTGCCAGCACCGGGGGGGGTAGGCCCCTCCACTTT. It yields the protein CASTGGGRPLHF. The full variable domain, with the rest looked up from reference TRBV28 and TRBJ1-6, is DVKVTQSSRYLVKRTGEKVFLECVQDMDHENMFWYRQDPGLGLRLIYFSYDVKMKEKGDIPEGYSVSREKKERFSLILESASTNQTSMYLCASTGGGRPLHFGNGTRLTVT.

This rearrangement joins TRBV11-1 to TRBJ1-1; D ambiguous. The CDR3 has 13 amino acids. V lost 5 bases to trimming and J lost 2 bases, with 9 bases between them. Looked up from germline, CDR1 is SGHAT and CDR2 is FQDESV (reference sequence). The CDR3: CASSLLDNTEAFF. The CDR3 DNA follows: TGTGCCAGCAGCCTGTTGGACAACACTGAAGCTTTCTTT.

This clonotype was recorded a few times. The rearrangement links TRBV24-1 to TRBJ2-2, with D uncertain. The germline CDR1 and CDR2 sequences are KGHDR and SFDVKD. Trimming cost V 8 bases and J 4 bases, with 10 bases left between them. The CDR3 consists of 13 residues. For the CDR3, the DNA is TGTGCCACCAATATGGGTTCCACCGGGGAGCTGTTTTTT. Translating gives CATNMGSTGELFF.

For the CDR3, the DNA is TGCAGTGCTCCCCCCAGAATAGCGGGAGACGAGACCCAGTACTTC. Encoded protein: CSAPPRIAGDETQYF. The chain uses TRBV20-1 and TRBJ2-5, with 9 bases aligning to TRBD2. Trimming took 5 bases from V and 5 from J; bases not matched to a gene: 12. The CDR3 has 15 amino acids. Germline lookup yields CDR1 DFQATT and CDR2 SNEGSKA (reference sequence).